Shown below are 32 T cell receptor beta chains from a single sample sequenced in a study of graft-versus-host responses after intestinal transplantation. Their antigens are not known. This table comes from immunoSEQ multiplex PCR, and its TCRdb copy is limited to in-frame clones, with some not included. The table lists over 55,000 clones, nearly 85% of them singletons. The input for sequencing was unstimulated CD4+ T cells sorted from spleen or lymph node cells, taken before transplant. These receptors came from a human donor who was the organ donor for an intestinal transplant.

The chain joins TRBV6-1 to TRBJ1-6; 9 bases align to TRBD1. Germline-derived CDR1 and CDR2 are MNHNS and SASEGT. Trimming cost V 3 bases and J 3 bases; bases outside gene matches: 0. This CDR3 has 15 amino acids. The CDR3 nucleotides are TGTGCCAGCAGTGAGACAGGGGGCTATAATTCACCCCTCCACTTT. Translated, it gives CASSETGGYNSPLHF.

The genes are TRBV6-6 and TRBJ2-1; 7 bases map to TRBD2. Trimming removed 4 bases from V and 6 bases from J; junction bases left unmatched: 6. CDR1 is MNHNY, CDR2 SVGAGI, per germline (reference sequence). This CDR3 is 14 amino acids long. The CDR3 is CASSSQRGFNEQFF. The CDR3 DNA reads TGTGCCAGCAGTTCCCAGCGGGGTTTCAATGAGCAGTTCTTC.

This sequence joins TRBV27 and TRBJ2-1; 7 bases match TRBD2. CDR1 and CDR2 from the germline V gene are MNHEY and SMNVEV (reference sequence). Germline trimming cut 2 bases from V and 2 bases from J; bases unmatched to any gene: 0. CDR3 length equals 14 residues. The CDR3 here is CASSLRGAYNEQFF. The CDR3 DNA reads as TGTGCCAGCAGTTTACGGGGGGCCTACAATGAGCAGTTCTTC.

This chain links TRBV2 with TRBJ2-1; a possible D gene is TRBD1 (6 bases). The V and J ends lost 1 base and 3 bases respectively, with 10 bases between them. This CDR3 spans 15 amino acids. Germline V gene data show CDR1 as SNHLY and CDR2 as FYNNEI. The CDR3 bases are TGTGCCAGCAGTGAAGATGGGGGCGACTACAATGAGCAGTTCTTC. It encodes CASSEDGGDYNEQFF.

The chain has TRBV18 and TRBJ1-1; 7 nucleotides align to TRBD1. Germline CDR1 is KGHSH and CDR2 is LQKENI. With V trimmed by 2 bases and J by 1 base, 7 bases remained unmatched. The CDR3 is made up of 16 amino acids. The CDR3 sequence: CASSPKQGPENTEAFF. The CDR3 nucleotides are TGTGCCAGCTCACCAAAACAGGGGCCAGAGAACACTGAAGCTTTCTTT. Supplemented by reference TRBV18 and TRBJ1-1, the full variable domain reads NAGVMQNPRHLVRRRGQEARLRCSPMKGHSHVYWYRQLPEEGLKFMVYLQKENIIDESGMPKERFSAEFPKEGPSILRIQQVVRGDSAAYFCASSPKQGPENTEAFFGQGTRLTVV.

The count of this clone is one. The chain is built from TRBV5-1 and TRBJ2-1; 15 nucleotides line up with TRBD2. The V gene end was trimmed by 4 bases and the J gene end by 5 bases; junction bases not matched to a gene: 4. The CDR3 contains 16 residues. The germline CDR1 and CDR2 sequences are SGHRS and YFSETQ. CDR3 sequence (DNA): TGCGCCAGCAGCCGCCGGACTAGCGGGGGGGACAATGAGCAGTTCTTC. Protein: CASSRRTSGGDNEQFF.

The sample holds one count of this clone. J is TRBJ2-5 and V is TRBV28; 8 nucleotides agree with TRBD2. Germline-derived CDR1 and CDR2 are MDHEN and SYDVKM. The CDR3 totals 13 residues. V was pared by 6 bases and J by 4 bases, with 4 bases of the junction left unmatched. The CDR3 sequence is CASSQSGGETQYF. For the CDR3, the DNA is TGTGCCAGCAGCCAGAGCGGGGGAGAGACCCAGTACTTC.

The CDR3, as DNA: TGTGCCAGCAGACTAGATACAGATACGCAGTATTTT. Translated: CASRLDTDTQYF. The chain carries TRBV2 and TRBJ2-3, with D possibly matching TRBD2 (5 bases). The germline V gene encodes CDR1 SNHLY and CDR2 FYNNEI. The CDR3 extends over 12 amino acids. The V and J ends lost 6 bases and 3 bases respectively, with 7 bases between them.

The gene calls are TRBV2 and TRBJ1-3, with a weak D call TRBD1 (6 bases). The length of the CDR3 is 15 residues. The germline gives CDR1 SNHLY, CDR2 FYNNEI. Between the trimmed V and J ends, which lost 6 bases and 0 bases, there was a span of 12 bases. In DNA form, the CDR3 reads TGTGCCAGCAGGAGGACAGAGACCTCTGGAAACACCATATATTTT. Amino acid sequence: CASRRTETSGNTIYF.

The gene calls are TRBV14 and TRBJ1-4, with D tentatively TRBD1 (6 bases). V was shortened by 5 bases and J by 0 bases, with 10 bases between the two germline ends. CDR3 size: 15 residues. The V gene's germline CDR1 is SGHDN and CDR2 FVKESK. The CDR3 region is CASSSRTATNEKLFF. The CDR3, as DNA: TGTGCCAGCAGCAGTCGGACAGCAACTAATGAAAAACTGTTTTTT.

This clone showed up just a few times. This chain uses TRBV7-2 with TRBJ1-5; D not resolved. This CDR3 is built from 14 residues. Germline V lookup: CDR1 SGHTA, CDR2 FQGNSA. V dropped 0 bases and J dropped 5 bases, with 8 bases sitting between them. CDR3 sequence reads: CASSLALGYQPQHF. In DNA, the CDR3 is TGTGCCAGCAGCTTAGCGCTGGGCTATCAGCCCCAGCATTTT.

The chain couples TRBV27 to TRBJ2-7; TRBD2 is a possible D gene (7 bases). Germline CDR1 is MNHEY and CDR2 is SMNVEV (reference sequence). Trimming removed 7 bases at V and 4 bases at J, with 20 bases between. The CDR3 has 15 amino acids. CDR3 nucleotide sequence: TGTGCCAGCACTCTTCCGGGGGGCGCAGATTACGAGCAGTACGTC. It is translated as CASTLPGGADYEQYV.

The gene calls are TRBV5-6 and TRBJ1-1; the D gene is possibly TRBD1 (5 bases). V was clipped by 1 base and J by 1 base, with 11 bases between them. This CDR3 has 15 amino acids. Germline CDR1 is SGHDT and CDR2 is YYEEEE. The CDR3, as DNA: TGTGCCAGCAGCTTGTTTATGCAGGGGAACACTGAAGCTTTCTTT. Protein sequence: CASSLFMQGNTEAFF. The full variable domain, with the rest looked up from reference TRBV5-6 and TRBJ1-1, is DAGVTQSPTHLIKTRGQQVTLRCSPKSGHDTVSWYQQALGQGPQFIFQYYEEEERQRGNFPDRFSGHQFPNYSSELNVNALLLGDSALYLCASSLFMQGNTEAFFGQGTRLTVV.

The V call is TRBV28, the J call TRBJ2-6, with TRBD1 identical over 8 bases. V shed 4 bases and J 2 bases; nucleotides not matched to a gene: 4. Germline CDR1 reads MDHEN; CDR2 reads SYDVKM. This CDR3 spans 16 amino acids. CDR3 sequence reads: CASSWTGLTGANVLTF. The CDR3 DNA sequence: TGTGCCAGCAGTTGGACAGGGCTGACTGGGGCCAACGTCCTGACTTTC.

This chain connects TRBV5-1 to TRBJ1-2; D call uncertain. Germline V gene sequence: CDR1 SGHRS, CDR2 YFSETQ. V was shortened by 0 bases and J by 3 bases, with 6 bases between the two germline ends. This CDR3 region has 13 residues. Here the CDR3 reads CASSLGEYYGYTF. The CDR3 nucleotides are TGCGCCAGCAGCTTGGGGGAGTACTATGGCTACACCTTC.

In its sample, this clone was seen once. This sequence joins TRBV10-1 and TRBJ2-7, with D unclear. The germline V gene has CDR1 WNHNN and CDR2 SYGVQD (reference sequence). The CDR3 contains 12 residues. Trimming stripped 7 bases from V and 3 bases from J, with 10 bases between. The CDR3 DNA sequence: TGCGCCAGCATAGAGGTTTACTACGAGCAGTACGTC. Protein product: CASIEVYYEQYV.

This clone occurred once. The chain joins TRBV14 to TRBJ2-5; no firm D call. CDR1 SGHDN and CDR2 FVKESK come from the germline V gene. Trimming cost V 5 bases and J 2 bases, with 15 bases left between them. This CDR3 spans 15 amino acids. For the CDR3, the DNA is TGTGCCAGCAGCAAATCGGTCACGCGACAAGAGACCCAGTACTTC. This codes for CASSKSVTRQETQYF.

In regard to this clone: The junction departs from the called germline gene at one end, perhaps through a read error. The V gene is TRBV7-7, the J gene TRBJ1-5; TRBD1 is a possible D gene (5 bases). The CDR3 contains 16 residues. CDR1 is SSHAT, CDR2 FNYEAQ, per germline (reference sequence). The DNA of the CDR3 is TGTGCTAGCAGCCTATCGGCAGGGAGGCTTGGACAGCCCCAGCATTTT. Amino acid sequence: CASSLSAGRLGQPQHF.

The J gene is TRBJ2-5, the V gene TRBV27, with TRBD2 as a possible D gene (5 bases). Germline V gene lookup returns CDR1 MNHEY and CDR2 SMNVEV (reference sequence). The CDR3 is 12 amino acids. Between the trimmed V and J ends, which lost 4 bases and 5 bases, there was a span of 8 bases. CDR3: CASSWTGETQYF. Here the CDR3 DNA reads TGTGCCAGCAGTTGGACTGGGGAGACCCAGTACTTC.

The rearrangement links TRBV28 to TRBJ2-3; 8 positions agree with TRBD2. Germline CDR1 reads MDHEN; CDR2 reads SYDVKM. The CDR3 spans 17 residues. Losses at the gene ends were 5 bases for V and 4 bases for J; bases not matched to a gene: 14. The CDR3 region has the DNA TGTGCCAGCAGTCCCCTAGGAGGGCGGGGGGCCTCAGATACGCAGTATTTT. Translated: CASSPLGGRGASDTQYF.

The chain has TRBV6-1 and TRBJ2-3; the match to TRBD1 covers 8 bases. V was pared by 5 bases and J by 7 bases, with 8 bases of the junction left unmatched. This CDR3 has 14 amino acids. Germline CDR1 is MNHNS and CDR2 is SASEGT. CDR3 in DNA: TGTGCCAGCAGTCTCGGACAGGGAAGGTATACGCAGTATTTT. Its protein product is CASSLGQGRYTQYF.

The chain recombines TRBV6-1 with TRBJ2-5, with D possibly matching TRBD1 (5 bases). The CDR3 extends over 15 amino acids. Trimming cost V 0 bases and J 5 bases, with 13 bases left between them. Germline CDR1 reads MNHNS; CDR2 reads SASEGT. The DNA for the CDR3 is TGTGCCAGCAGTGAAGCGGTTTCAGGGCAGGAGACCCAGTACTTC. Translating it yields CASSEAVSGQETQYF.

The chain is built from TRBV6-1 and TRBJ2-6; the D is unclear. Trimming removed 7 bases at V and 8 bases at J, with 18 bases between. CDR1 MNHNS and CDR2 SASEGT come from the germline V gene. This CDR3 region has 15 residues. CDR3 sequence (DNA): TGTGCCAGCATCCAGAGAGGCAGCTGGTCCAACGTCCTGACTTTC. Amino acids: CASIQRGSWSNVLTF.

The genes are TRBV28 and TRBJ2-7; the D gene is possibly TRBD2 (6 bases). The V end was cut by 7 bases, the J end by 2 bases, with 15 bases between. Per germline, CDR1 MDHEN and CDR2 SYDVKM. There are 14 residues in the CDR3. CDR3 in DNA: TGTGCCAGCATCCCTTCTCGGGGGACCTACGAGCAGTACGTC. Residues: CASIPSRGTYEQYV.

This clone has only one observation. V gene TRBV19 combines with J gene TRBJ1-2, with 7 bases that match TRBD1. The CDR3 covers 15 residues. Germline CDR1 and CDR2: LNHDA and SQIVND (reference sequence). The V segment lost 5 bases and the J segment 4 bases; nucleotides outside the gene matches: 10. DNA of the CDR3: TGTGCCAGTAGTGCCTCGGGACAGCTATTCTATGGCTACACCTTC. It encodes CASSASGQLFYGYTF.

This clone showed up just once. The chain uses TRBV28 and TRBJ2-5; 8 nucleotides line up with TRBD2. CDR1 MDHEN and CDR2 SYDVKM come from the germline V gene. J lost 5 bases, V lost 2 bases, and 10 bases had no gene match. The CDR3 is made up of 16 amino acids. CDR3 amino acids: CASSLSGPGLGETQYF. CDR3 nucleotides: TGTGCCAGCAGTTTAAGCGGGCCGGGACTAGGGGAGACCCAGTACTTC.

The chain couples TRBV30 to TRBJ1-1; D remains ambiguous. The V end was cut by 1 base, the J end by 5 bases, with 8 bases between. The CDR3 has 12 residues. Germline V gives CDR1 GTSNPN, CDR2 SVGIG (reference sequence). The CDR3 here is CAWSGGRTEAFF. CDR3 DNA sequence: TGTGCCTGGAGTGGAGGGAGGACTGAAGCTTTCTTT.

This chain joins TRBV7-9 and TRBJ1-6; D is unclear. CDR1 and CDR2 from the germline V gene are SEHNR and FQNEAQ (reference sequence). The length of the CDR3 is 15 residues. The ends were cut back, 1 base at V and 6 bases at J, with 10 bases in the middle. As DNA, the CDR3 is TGTGCCAGCAGCTTAGAATACCCGGGTAATTCACCCCTCCACTTT. Encoded protein: CASSLEYPGNSPLHF.

The chain is built from TRBV18 and TRBJ2-2; 8 bases are a match to TRBD1. The length of the CDR3 is 16 residues. Germline lookup yields CDR1 KGHSH and CDR2 LQKENI. After removal of 2 bases from V and 5 bases from J, the junction contained 7 bases not matched to a gene. CDR3 loop: CASSPIEQGVTGELFF. Here the CDR3 DNA reads TGTGCCAGCTCACCAATCGAACAGGGGGTTACCGGGGAGCTGTTTTTT.

This clone was counted a few times. The J gene is TRBJ2-6, the V gene TRBV7-9; D is possibly TRBD1 (6 bases). The CDR3 is made up of 16 amino acids. The V gene's germline CDR1 is SEHNR and CDR2 FQNEAQ (reference sequence). Trimming left V 5 bases short and J 5 bases short, with 16 bases between. This chain's CDR3 is CASSQFLGGRANVLTF. Written as DNA, the CDR3 is TGTGCCAGCAGCCAATTCTTAGGGGGAAGGGCCAACGTCCTGACTTTC.

This chain links TRBV5-4 with TRBJ1-1, with TRBD1 as a possible D gene (6 bases). Germline V gene sequence: CDR1 SGHNT, CDR2 YYREEE (reference sequence). The CDR3 consists of 15 residues. The germline V and J ends were trimmed by 3 bases and 2 bases, with 14 bases remaining between them. The CDR3 DNA reads as TGTGCCAGCAGCTCCGGGGGGCGGAGAAACACTGAAGCTTTCTTT. Amino acids: CASSSGGRRNTEAFF.

The CDR3 protein is CASSLDRVYEQYV. The CDR3 DNA follows: TGTGCCAGCAGCTTGGACAGGGTCTACGAGCAGTACGTC. The rearrangement links TRBV11-2 to TRBJ2-7; 8 nucleotides agree with TRBD1. This CDR3 region has 13 residues. The V and J ends lost 3 bases and 3 bases, in that order; junction bases with no gene match: 1. Per germline, CDR1 SGHAT and CDR2 FQNNGV.